This T cell receptor beta chain stems from a study of B cell selection in AIRE deficiency. Study-level results: CDR3s were shorter in shared Treg sequences, reflecting few non-templated nucleotide insertions. Tconv and Treg cells from AIRE-deficient patients resembled healthy donors in TCRBV usage, CDR3 length and diversity.

Sorted regulatory T cells were CD4-positive, CD25-high and CD127-low or negative. Clones were sequenced by immunoSEQ multiplex PCR, and TCRdb holds only the in-frame ones, with some missing. This sample has about 15,000 clones, with around 93% found just once. Regarding this clone: Its target is not known.

The germline V gene encodes CDR1 SGHRS and CDR2 YFSETQ. V was cut by 4 bases and J by 3 bases, with 11 bases left in between. This CDR3 is built from 13 residues. Sequences were obtained from Tregs sorted from PBMCs. This clonotype was obtained from a human donor with AIRE deficiency. This chain uses TRBV5-1 with TRBJ2-7; D is unresolved. The CDR3 sequence is CASSRTQGYEQYF. The CDR3 coding sequence is TGCGCCAGCAGCCGCACACAAGGCTACGAGCAGTACTTC.